This T cell receptor beta chain was captured in a study of T-cell reconstitution after alpha-beta-depleted transplantation in children. This clonotype was found a few times. V lost 3 bases, J lost 3 bases, and 5 bases stayed unmatched. The germline V gene encodes CDR1 DFQATT and CDR2 SNEGSKA (reference sequence). The CDR3 runs 14 residues. Unique molecular identifiers featured in how the TCRbeta library was prepared. TCRdb recomputed calls from the PCR reads with MiXCR, one row per CDR3 protein. The profile covers about 500,000 distinct CDR3 sequences, with approximately 32% appearing a single time and 2% to 2.5% taken by the ten largest.

Here the sequenced sample was PBMCs from the stem cell graft donor, taken from the stem cell graft. The chain has TRBV20-1 and TRBJ2-3; TRBD1 aligns across 8 bases. The sequence was collected from a human donor who donated a stem cell graft to a child with aplastic anemia. The CDR3 region has the DNA TGCAGTGCTAGCACGACAGGGGAGACAGATACGCAGTATTTT. Translation gives CSASTTGETDTQYF.